The next 9 T cell receptor beta chains were all read from a single sample in a study of cytomegalovirus exposure and HLA in healthy donors. Data came from immunoSEQ multiplex PCR; TCRdb stores just in-frame clones and leaves some out. This table has about 130,000 clones, 94% appearing once. The sequenced sample consisted of PBMCs. The receptors were gathered from a young woman in good health and CMV-seronegative.

DNA of the CDR3: TGCGCCAGCAGCTTGGCCCCCGGACACCGCTATGGCTACACCTTC. Its protein product is CASSLAPGHRYGYTF. The chain links TRBV5-1 to TRBJ1-2; D might be TRBD1 (5 bases). V shed 0 bases and J shed 4 bases, with 13 bases lying between them. This CDR3 is 15 amino acids long. Germline V gene data show CDR1 as SGHRS and CDR2 as YFSETQ.

The chain is built from TRBV7-2 and TRBJ2-6; 11 bases are shared with TRBD1. This CDR3 contains 19 residues. Germline CDR1 SGHTA, CDR2 FQGNSA. Trimming removed 1 base from V and 10 bases from J; junction bases left unmatched: 15. The chain's CDR3 is CASSLVYLGGQGVENVLTF. CDR3 nucleotide sequence: TGTGCCAGCAGCTTAGTGTATCTCGGGGGACAGGGGGTAGAAAACGTCCTGACTTTC.

The chain combines TRBV11-3 with TRBJ1-1, with D hard to call. The CDR3 runs 12 residues. V lost 5 bases to trimming and J lost 5 bases, with 9 bases between them. Per germline, CDR1 SGHNT and CDR2 YENEEA. CDR3 DNA: TGTGCCAGCAGCGAGGGCGGGACTGAAGCTTTCTTT. Its protein is CASSEGGTEAFF.

Here the CDR3 DNA reads TGTGCCAGCAATCTATACGGGGGAAACACCATATATTTT. The encoded protein is CASNLYGGNTIYF. The rearrangement uses TRBV5-4 and TRBJ1-3; D remains ambiguous. The V and J ends lost 6 bases and 4 bases respectively, with 11 bases between them. Germline V gives CDR1 SGHNT, CDR2 YYREEE (reference sequence). The CDR3 has 13 residues.

The V call is TRBV21-1, the J call TRBJ2-7; TRBD2, as called in the table, went unchecked against the DNA. TRBV21-1 is annotated as a pseudogene. The CDR3 has 16 amino acids. The chain's CDR3 is CASSNGTSGAPYEQYF. The CDR3 DNA sequence: TGTGCCAGCAGCAACGGGACTAGCGGGGCCCCCTACGAGCAGTACTTC.

The chain uses TRBV4-1 and TRBJ1-2; 8 nucleotides match TRBD1. Losses at the gene ends were 4 bases for V and 4 bases for J; bases not matched to a gene: 8. The CDR3 spans 15 residues. The V gene's germline CDR1 is MGHRA and CDR2 YSYEKL. CDR3 residues: CASSREKDRAYGYTF. For the CDR3, the DNA is TGCGCCAGCAGCCGGGAAAAGGACAGGGCCTATGGCTACACCTTC.

The chain has TRBV6-5 and TRBJ1-1; D gene ambiguous. The V gene lost 5 bases and the J gene lost 1 base, with 8 bases spanning the gap. The CDR3 has 13 residues. Germline-derived CDR1 and CDR2 are MNHEY and SVGAGI. CDR3: CASSEVRNTEAFF. CDR3 DNA sequence: TGTGCCAGCAGTGAAGTCAGGAACACTGAAGCTTTCTTT.

This rearrangement joins TRBV30 to TRBJ2-2; possible D gene TRBD2, 6 bases. Germline CDR1 is GTSNPN and CDR2 is SVGIG (reference sequence). Trimming cost V 2 bases and J 5 bases, with 15 bases left between them. CDR3 size: 15 residues. In nucleotides, the CDR3 is TGTGCCTGGAGTCCTAGGACGGGGGTGACCGGGGAGCTGTTTTTT. It translates to CAWSPRTGVTGELFF.

This clone was detected only once. The genes are TRBV11-3 and TRBJ2-2; 7 bases are shared with TRBD2. This CDR3 has 17 amino acids. The germline CDR1 and CDR2 sequences are SGHNT and YENEEA. V shed 5 bases and J 1 base; nucleotides not matched to a gene: 10. The CDR3 coding sequence is TGTGCCAGCAGCATACCCTGGGGGGGGAAGAACACCGGGGAGCTGTTTTTT. Translating gives CASSIPWGGKNTGELFF. Filled out from reference TRBV11-3 and TRBJ2-2, the complete variable domain reads EAGVVQSPRYKIIEKKQPVAFWCNPISGHNTLYWYLQNLGQGPELLIRYENEEAVDDSQLPKDRFSAERLKGVDSTLKIQPAELGDSAVYLCASSIPWGGKNTGELFFGEGSRLTVL.